The rows below give T cell receptor beta chains drawn from one sample of a study of cytomegalovirus exposure and HLA in healthy donors. Profiled with immunoSEQ multiplex PCR; TCRdb holds only in-frame clones, not every one. The sample includes 150,000 to 200,000 clones, 80% to 90% of them seen just once. Sequences were obtained from PBMCs. The source of these receptors is a man aged 18 to 29 in good health and CMV-seropositive. The CDR3 runs from the conserved cysteine through the conserved F or W. The order of the fields is J gene, V gene, CDR3 protein.

>TRBJ1-1|TRBV9
CASSVGGDTEAFF
>TRBJ1-6|TRBV5-1
CASSLLGQGNSPLHF
>TRBJ1-6|TRBV6-1
CASSGVTGYPSPLHF
>TRBJ2-5|TRBV5-1
CASSLGTGHRQETQYF
>TRBJ2-1|TRBV7-3
CASSLVPLGLAGYNEQFF
>TRBJ2-7|TRBV6-1
CASTLQGREQYF
>TRBJ1-3|TRBV5-6
CASSLSGGYTIYF
>TRBJ2-1|TRBV15
CATSRNPGLNNEQFF
>TRBJ2-7|TRBV6-5
CASSYSDRAYEQYF
>TRBJ2-1|TRBV7-8
CASSAGLASNEQFF
>TRBJ2-1|TRBV4-1
CASSFGGGNEQFF
>TRBJ1-5|TRBV6-6
CASSSPSSSNQPQHF
>TRBJ1-1|TRBV5-1
CASSLDYTLNTEAFF
>TRBJ1-1|TRBV12-5
CASGLYGTEAFF
>TRBJ2-7|TRBV4-3
CASSQGRLAGGLEQYF
>TRBJ1-3|TRBV30
CAWSVRGPGNTIYF
>TRBJ1-6|TRBV30
CAWRGGMLRSSSYNSPLHF
>TRBJ2-5|TRBV2
CASSGRGTSGSQETQYF
>TRBJ1-5|TRBV19
CASSIGGYNQPQHF
>TRBJ2-3|TRBV5-6
CASSLSAGTQYF
>TRBJ1-2|TRBV27
CASTPRVEGYGYTF
>TRBJ1-5|TRBV18
CASSQVWTGKQPQHF
>TRBJ2-5|TRBV6-1
CASRTQAGKETQYF
>TRBJ1-3|TRBV28
CATRPPLFERGNSGNTIYF
>TRBJ1-6|TRBV5-5
CASSPGGALSPLHF
>TRBJ2-3|TRBV7-2
CASSPSGVITDTQYF
>TRBJ2-5|TRBV7-3
CASSGETQYF
>TRBJ2-3|TRBV7-6
CASSTRTSGGVTDTQYF
>TRBJ2-2|TRBV15
CATRQGAGTGELFF
>TRBJ2-1|TRBV7-9
CASSLLKSSGGNEQFF
>TRBJ2-7|TRBV30
CAWSVGQGKQYF
>TRBJ2-7|TRBV7-9
CASSLDRWQYF
>TRBJ1-1|TRBV25-1
CASSASLPSEAFF
>TRBJ2-7|TRBV9
CASSPTGQGDVEQYF
>TRBJ2-5|TRBV7-9
CASEFPGQQETQYF
>TRBJ2-7|TRBV18
CASSPRVSYEQYF
>TRBJ2-2|TRBV27
CASSLSLTNTGELFF
>TRBJ1-2|TRBV5-4
CASSLGGTGDGYTF
>TRBJ1-1|TRBV4-3
CASSLGGPMNTEAFF
>TRBJ1-4|TRBV11-2
CASRTGTANEKLFF
>TRBJ1-5|TRBV6-5
CASSPRPSVSQHF
>TRBJ2-7|TRBV7-2
CASSRTSRGGSYEQYF
>TRBJ2-6|TRBV18
CASSPGLNSVSGANVLTF
>TRBJ1-1|TRBV10-1
CASSEDRGRIEAFF